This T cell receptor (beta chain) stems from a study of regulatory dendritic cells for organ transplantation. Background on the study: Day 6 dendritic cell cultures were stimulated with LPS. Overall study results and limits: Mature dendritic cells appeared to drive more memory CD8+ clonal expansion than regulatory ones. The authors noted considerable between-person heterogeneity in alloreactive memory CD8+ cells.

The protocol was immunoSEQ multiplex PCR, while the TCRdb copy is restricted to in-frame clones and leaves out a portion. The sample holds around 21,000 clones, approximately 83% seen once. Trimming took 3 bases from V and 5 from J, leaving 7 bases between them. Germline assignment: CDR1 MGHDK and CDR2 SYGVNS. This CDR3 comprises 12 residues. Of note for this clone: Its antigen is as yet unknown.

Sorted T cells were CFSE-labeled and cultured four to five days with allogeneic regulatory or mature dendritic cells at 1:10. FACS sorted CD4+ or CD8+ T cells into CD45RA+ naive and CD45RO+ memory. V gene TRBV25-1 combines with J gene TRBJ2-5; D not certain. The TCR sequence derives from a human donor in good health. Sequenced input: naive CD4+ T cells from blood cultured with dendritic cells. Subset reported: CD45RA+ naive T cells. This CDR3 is CASSDLGETQYF. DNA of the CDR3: TGTGCCAGCAGTGATCTCGGCGAGACCCAGTACTTC.